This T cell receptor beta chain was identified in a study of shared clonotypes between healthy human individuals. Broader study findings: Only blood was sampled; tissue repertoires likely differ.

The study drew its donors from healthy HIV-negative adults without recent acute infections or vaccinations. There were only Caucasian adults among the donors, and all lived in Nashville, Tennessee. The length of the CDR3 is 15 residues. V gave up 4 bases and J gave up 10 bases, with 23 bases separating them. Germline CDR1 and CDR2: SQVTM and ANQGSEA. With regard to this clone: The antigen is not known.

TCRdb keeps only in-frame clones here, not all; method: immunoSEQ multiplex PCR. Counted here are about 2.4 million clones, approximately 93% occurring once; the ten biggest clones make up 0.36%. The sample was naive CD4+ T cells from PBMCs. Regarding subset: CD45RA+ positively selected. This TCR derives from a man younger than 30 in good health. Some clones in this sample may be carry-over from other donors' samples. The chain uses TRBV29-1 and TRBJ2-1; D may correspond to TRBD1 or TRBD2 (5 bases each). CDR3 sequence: CSVAKDWGLSGEQFF. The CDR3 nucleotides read TGCAGCGTTGCGAAGGACTGGGGCCTTTCGGGAGAGCAGTTCTTC.